This TCR beta chain was captured in a study of CD8 T cells in Susac syndrome. Germline V gene lookup returns CDR1 LNHNV and CDR2 YYDKDF (reference sequence). Germline trimming cut 4 bases from V and 1 base from J; bases unmatched to any gene: 3. The CDR3 has 16 residues. A quantity of about 0.5 to 1 ug RNA underwent reverse transcription using random hexamers. With immunoSEQ multiplex PCR, TCR beta CDR3 was amplified across 54 Vbeta and 13 Jbeta. TCRdb re-called the immunoSEQ multiplex PCR reads with MiXCR, one entry per CDR3 protein. The data contain some 200,000 distinct CDR3 sequences, 95% of them singletons. CD8+ and CD4+ T cells from blood underwent TCR beta sequencing. Isolation of CD8+ and CD4+ T cells was performed negatively, whereas enrichment of TEMRA cells was done by FACS.

Sequencing input: CD4+ T cells from PBMCs. This sequence joins TRBV15 and TRBJ2-6; TRBD1 aligns across 8 bases. The TCR originated in a human donor with multiple sclerosis. The CDR3 region is CATSIGTGSGANVLTF. The CDR3 nucleotides read TGTGCCACCAGCATTGGGACAGGTTCTGGGGCCAACGTCCTGACTTTC. Full variable domain (rest looked up from reference TRBV15 and TRBJ2-6): DAMVIQNPRYQVTQFGKPVTLSCSQTLNHNVMYWYQQKSSQAPKLLFHYYDKDFNNEADTPDNFQSRRPNTSFCFLDIRSPGLGDTAMYLCATSIGTGSGANVLTFGAGSRLTVL.